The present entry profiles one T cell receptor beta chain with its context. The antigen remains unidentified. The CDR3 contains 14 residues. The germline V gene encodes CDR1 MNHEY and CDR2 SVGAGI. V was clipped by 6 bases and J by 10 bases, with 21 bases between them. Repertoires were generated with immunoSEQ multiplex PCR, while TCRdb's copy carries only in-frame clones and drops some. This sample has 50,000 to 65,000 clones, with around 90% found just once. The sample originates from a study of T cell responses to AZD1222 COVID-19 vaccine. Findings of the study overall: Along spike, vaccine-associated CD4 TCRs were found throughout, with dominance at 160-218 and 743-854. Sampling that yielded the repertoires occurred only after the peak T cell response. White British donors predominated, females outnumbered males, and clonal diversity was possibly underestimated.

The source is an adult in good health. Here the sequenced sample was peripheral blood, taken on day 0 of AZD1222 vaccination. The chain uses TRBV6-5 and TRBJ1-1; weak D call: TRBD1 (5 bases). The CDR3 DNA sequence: TGTGCCAGCAGAGCGAGCGGGGACGCAATGGGAGCTTTCTTT. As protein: CASRASGDAMGAFF.